The 15 T cell receptor beta chains below all came from one sample that was sequenced in a study of identical twins. Via MiXCR, TCRdb re-called the 5' RACE reads, giving one row per CDR3 protein. The sample carries 700,000 to 950,000 distinct CDR3 sequences, 10% to 15% recorded once. The same sample was also studied in work on yellow fever vaccine responses in identical twins.

Material: PBMCs. The receptors were sampled from a woman aged 18-30 years in good health.

The gene calls are TRBV20-1 and TRBJ2-7; D gene unclear. The CDR3 spans 14 residues. V lost 5 bases, J lost 2 bases, and 16 bases lay in between. CDR1 DFQATT and CDR2 SNEGSKA come from the germline V gene (reference sequence). Here the CDR3 reads CSASPVTSTYEQYF. CDR3 in DNA: TGCAGTGCTTCTCCTGTGACCTCTACCTACGAGCAGTACTTC.

This clonotype was observed many times. This chain's CDR3 is CASTGVTEAFF. CDR3 in DNA: TGTGCCAGCACAGGGGTCACTGAAGCTTTCTTT. The chain carries TRBV3-1 and TRBJ1-1; TRBD1 is a possible D gene (6 bases). V was cut by 7 bases and J by 4 bases, with 7 bases left in between. The CDR3 totals 11 residues. From germline, CDR1 is LGHDT and CDR2 YNNKEL (reference sequence).

V usage is TRBV18 and J usage is TRBJ1-4; TRBD1 agrees at 9 bases. V shed 11 bases and J 5 bases; nucleotides not matched to a gene: 6. Germline loops: CDR1 KGHSH, CDR2 LQKENI. This CDR3 region has 13 residues. In DNA form, the CDR3 reads TGTGCCTACTCGGGACAGGGAAATGAAAAACTGTTTTTT. Its translation: CAYSGQGNEKLFF.

CDR3: CSTRGDYTYEQYF. The CDR3 DNA is TGCAGCACCCGAGGGGACTACACCTACGAGCAGTACTTC. V is TRBV20-1 and J is TRBJ2-7, with 7 bases that match TRBD2. The length of the CDR3 is 13 residues. Germline-derived CDR1 and CDR2 are DFQATT and SNEGSKA (reference sequence).

This clonotype was counted only a few times. J is TRBJ2-2 and V is TRBV6-4; D is undetermined. This CDR3 has 13 residues. V was pared by 0 bases and J by 7 bases, with 6 bases between. The germline V gene encodes CDR1 MRHNA and CDR2 SNTAGT. CDR3 residues: CASSDSTGGELFF. CDR3 in DNA: TGTGCCAGCAGTGACTCTACGGGCGGGGAGCTGTTTTTT.

The chain couples TRBV7-3 to TRBJ2-1; tentative D call: TRBD2 (6 bases). This CDR3 is 15 amino acids long. Germline lookup yields CDR1 SGHTA and CDR2 FQGTGA. The V end was cut by 5 bases, the J end by 5 bases, with 16 bases between. This chain's CDR3 is CASSPLASIDNEQFF. The CDR3 nucleotides read TGTGCCAGCAGCCCACTAGCTAGTATTGACAATGAGCAGTTCTTC.

V gene TRBV19 combines with J gene TRBJ2-7; TRBD1 might be the D (6 bases). Germline CDR1 LNHDA, CDR2 SQIVND (reference sequence). Trimming removed 7 bases at V and 4 bases at J, with 23 bases between. The CDR3 totals 16 residues. CDR3: CASTPGAGVLPYEQYF. CDR3 coding DNA: TGTGCCAGTACCCCAGGGGCTGGAGTTCTGCCTTACGAGCAGTACTTC.

There are a few counts of this clonotype. The V gene is TRBV5-1, the J gene TRBJ2-3, with 8 bases aligning to TRBD2. The V gene's germline CDR1 is SGHRS and CDR2 YFSETQ. The junction had 10 bases not matched to a gene; V was cut back by 0 bases and J by 1 base. The CDR3 is 18 amino acids. The CDR3 coding sequence is TGCGCCAGCAGCTTGGCCGGAACTAGCGGAAGCCGCACAGATACGCAGTATTTT. This codes for CASSLAGTSGSRTDTQYF.

This clonotype has ten or more counts. The chain employs TRBV12-5 and TRBJ2-5; D is unclear. V lost 7 bases and J 2 bases, leaving 5 bases between the germline ends. The germline gives CDR1 LGHNT, CDR2 FRNRAP. The CDR3 consists of 11 residues. CDR3 in amino acids: CASASQETQYF. CDR3 coding DNA: TGTGCTAGTGCCTCTCAAGAGACCCAGTACTTC.

The sample holds many counts of this clonotype. V and J are TRBV12-3 or TRBV12-4 and TRBJ2-7; possible D gene TRBD2, 6 bases. The CDR3 covers 15 residues. Trimming left V 0 bases short and J 2 bases short, with 11 bases between. CDR3 nucleotide sequence: TGTGCCAGCAGTTTAGCGGGAGGCCCCACCTACGAGCAGTACTTC. This gives the protein CASSLAGGPTYEQYF.

This clonotype showed up just a few times. The gene calls are TRBV5-1 and TRBJ2-7; TRBD1 or TRBD2 may be the D gene (6 bases each). The CDR3 sequence is 13 residues long. Trimming removed 7 bases at V and 1 base at J, with 12 bases between. CDR1 SGHRS and CDR2 YFSETQ come from the germline V gene. CDR3 coding DNA: TGCGCCAGCTCAGGGGACTCGTCCTACGAGCAGTACTTC. Translated, it gives CASSGDSSYEQYF.

The genes are TRBV12-3 or TRBV12-4 and TRBJ2-5, with 9 bases fitting TRBD1. This CDR3 is built from 15 residues. The trim removed 8 bases at V and 1 base at J, leaving 8 bases unmatched. In DNA form, the CDR3 reads TGTGCCAGCCGGACAGGGGTCGTCAGCCAAGAGACCCAGTACTTC. Amino acids: CASRTGVVSQETQYF.

This clonotype turned up a few times. The chain employs TRBV2 and TRBJ2-7, with 9 bases lining up with TRBD2. The CDR3 sequence is 15 residues long. Per germline, CDR1 SNHLY and CDR2 FYNNEI. V was clipped by 1 base and J by 0 bases; unmatched bases: 1. CDR3 in DNA: TGTGCCAGCAGTGAAGGTAGCGGGGGCTCCTACGAGCAGTACGTC. Its protein product is CASSEGSGGSYEQYV.

The V gene is TRBV27, the J gene TRBJ2-5; 11 nucleotides line up with TRBD2. V lost 4 bases to trimming and J lost 0 bases; unmatched junction nucleotides: 10. This CDR3 spans 18 amino acids. Germline CDR1 and CDR2: MNHEY and SMNVEV (reference sequence). In DNA, the CDR3 is TGTGCCAGCAGTTCTTACCCTCCTAGCGGGGGGCACCAAGAGACCCAGTACTTC. Protein sequence: CASSSYPPSGGHQETQYF.

This clonotype occurred once. V is TRBV7-9 and J is TRBJ1-6; D may be TRBD1 (5 bases). The CDR3 contains 14 residues. Germline lookup yields CDR1 SEHNR and CDR2 FQNEAQ (reference sequence). The ends were cut back, 4 bases at V and 8 bases at J, with 12 bases in the middle. The CDR3 reads CASSSTWGDSPLHF. Written as DNA, the CDR3 is TGTGCCAGCAGCTCTACTTGGGGCGATTCACCCCTCCACTTT.